Listed below are T cell receptor beta chains from one sample, sequenced in a study of T cells in Graves' hyperthyroidism and ophthalmopathy. TCRdb ran MiXCR on the multiplex PCR reads and lists one entry per CDR3 protein. The sample has some 250,000 distinct CDR3 sequences; over 12% are singletons. Sample: blood. The receptors were sampled from a woman aged 45-65 years with Graves' hyperthyroidism that later progressed to Graves' ophthalmopathy. Each CDR3 is given with its conserved first and last residue. The D gene is left open where the match is weak. Clone sizes are given selectively: once, few, many, or a class where the clone is expanded.

clone size: few; D gene: TRBD2; V gene: TRBV14; J gene: TRBJ2-7; CDR3 DNA: TGTGCCAGCAGCCAGTTCCAAGCGGGAAGCTCCTACGTGCAGTACTTC; CDR3 protein: CASSQFQAGSSYVQYF
clone size: many; D gene: NA; V gene: TRBV6-6; J gene: TRBJ1-6; CDR3 DNA: TGTGCCAGCAGTTACGGGCCTATGGGGAGTTCACCCCTCCACTTT; CDR3 protein: CASSYGPMGSSPLHF
clone size: NA; D gene: NA; V gene: TRBV18; J gene: TRBJ1-6; CDR3 DNA: TGTGCCAGCTCACCATGGGGTCGACGGTTGGTGCACCCAAGTTCACCCCTCCACTTT; CDR3 protein: CASSPWGRRLVHPSSPLHF
clone size: NA; D gene: NA; V gene: TRBV5-1; J gene: TRBJ1-2; CDR3 DNA: TGCGCCAGCAGCCTGACGGAGGGTTTGGTTTATGGCTACACCTTC; CDR3 protein: CASSLTEGLVYGYTF
clone size: NA; D gene: NA; V gene: TRBV2; J gene: TRBJ2-2; CDR3 DNA: TGTGCCAGCCAGGCGGGATACACCGGGGAGCTGTTTTTT; CDR3 protein: CASQAGYTGELFF
clone size: many; D gene: TRBD2; V gene: TRBV2; J gene: TRBJ2-5; CDR3 DNA: TGTGCCAGCAGCCGACTCGGGACTAGCGGAGAGACCCAGTACTTC; CDR3 protein: CASSRLGTSGETQYF
clone size: NA; D gene: TRBD2; V gene: TRBV4-2; J gene: TRBJ2-7; CDR3 DNA: TGTGCCAGCAGCCAACAGGGACTAGTTGGCTACGAGCAGTACTTC; CDR3 protein: CASSQQGLVGYEQYF
clone size: many; D gene: TRBD2; V gene: TRBV28; J gene: TRBJ2-3; CDR3 DNA: TGTGCCAGCAGTTTATGGCGTCTAGCGGGAAGTACGCAGTATTTT; CDR3 protein: CASSLWRLAGSTQYF
clone size: few; D gene: TRBD1; V gene: TRBV12-5; J gene: TRBJ1-2; CDR3 DNA: TGTGCTAGTGGTCTCAGACCGGGACAGGCAAAGGGCTACACCTTC; CDR3 protein: CASGLRPGQAKGYTF
clone size: many; D gene: NA; V gene: TRBV20-1; J gene: TRBJ2-7; CDR3 DNA: TGCAGTGCTAGTACAGCGGGCCTTTCCTACGAGCAGTACTTC; CDR3 protein: CSASTAGLSYEQYF
clone size: NA; D gene: TRBD1; V gene: TRBV28; J gene: TRBJ2-7; CDR3 DNA: TGTGCCAGCAGTTTAACCGGGACAGGGATCTACGAGCAGTACTTC; CDR3 protein: CASSLTGTGIYEQYF
clone size: many; D gene: TRBD2; V gene: TRBV6-2/TRBV6-3; J gene: TRBJ2-1; CDR3 DNA: TGTGCCAGCAGAGATATACTAGCGGGAACGCTCGGACCCTACAATGAGCAGTTCTTC; CDR3 protein: CASRDILAGTLGPYNEQFF
clone size: many; D gene: NA; V gene: TRBV28; J gene: TRBJ2-7; CDR3 DNA: TGTGCCAGCAGTTCACAGGGACTTGAGCAGTACTTC; CDR3 protein: CASSSQGLEQYF
clone size: many; D gene: TRBD2; V gene: TRBV13; J gene: TRBJ2-7; CDR3 DNA: TGTGCCACAACTAGCGGGGAAAGCTACGAGCAGTACTTC; CDR3 protein: CATTSGESYEQYF
clone size: many; D gene: NA; V gene: TRBV28; J gene: TRBJ1-2; CDR3 DNA: TGTGCCAGCAGCCTAGACAGCATAACCCTCGGTGGTGGCTACACCTTC; CDR3 protein: CASSLDSITLGGGYTF
clone size: many; D gene: NA; V gene: TRBV28; J gene: TRBJ2-3; CDR3 DNA: TGTGCCAGCAATCGGGGGATCGCAGATACGCAGTATTTT; CDR3 protein: CASNRGIADTQYF
clone size: NA; D gene: TRBD1; V gene: TRBV6-1; J gene: TRBJ1-2; CDR3 DNA: TGTGCCAGCACCTCGCCCGGGGGGCCCAGGGGGGGCAATGGCTACACCTTC; CDR3 protein: CASTSPGGPRGGNGYTF
clone size: many; D gene: NA; V gene: TRBV5-5; J gene: TRBJ1-1; CDR3 DNA: TGTGCCAGCAGCGTACCAACTGGAGGGGCTATGAACACTGAAGCTTTCTTT; CDR3 protein: CASSVPTGGAMNTEAFF
clone size: NA; D gene: NA; V gene: TRBV11-1; J gene: TRBJ2-3; CDR3 DNA: TGTGCCAGCAGCAGTAGCGTGGGCACAGATACGCAGTATTTT; CDR3 protein: CASSSSVGTDTQYF
clone size: NA; D gene: TRBD1; V gene: TRBV4-1; J gene: TRBJ2-7; CDR3 DNA: TGCGCCAGCAGCCAAGCTCCGGGACAGGGAAGGGAGCAGTACTTC; CDR3 protein: CASSQAPGQGREQYF
clone size: NA; D gene: NA; V gene: TRBV15; J gene: TRBJ1-4; CDR3 DNA: TGTGCCACCAGCAGAGATAGGGGTTATAATGAAAAACTGTTTTTT; CDR3 protein: CATSRDRGYNEKLFF
clone size: many; D gene: NA; V gene: TRBV29-1; J gene: TRBJ2-7; CDR3 DNA: TGCAGCGTTATGAGACAGAACTCCTACGAGCAGTACTTC; CDR3 protein: CSVMRQNSYEQYF
clone size: many; D gene: NA; V gene: TRBV10-3; J gene: TRBJ1-2; CDR3 DNA: TGTGCCATCAGTGAGTCCTGGCAGCGACGCTATGGCTACACCTTC; CDR3 protein: CAISESWQRRYGYTF
clone size: many; D gene: TRBD1; V gene: TRBV30; J gene: TRBJ1-2; CDR3 DNA: TGTGCCTGGAGTACAGGGGATGGCTACACCTTC; CDR3 protein: CAWSTGDGYTF
clone size: NA; D gene: NA; V gene: TRBV6-4; J gene: TRBJ2-3; CDR3 DNA: TGTGCCAGCAGTGAGATGCGGGAAGGTACGCAGTATTTT; CDR3 protein: CASSEMREGTQYF
clone size: many; D gene: TRBD2; V gene: TRBV27; J gene: TRBJ2-1; CDR3 DNA: TGTGCCAGCAGCCTAGCGGGAGATCTCTCCTACAATGAGCAGTTCTTC; CDR3 protein: CASSLAGDLSYNEQFF
clone size: many; D gene: TRBD2; V gene: TRBV2; J gene: TRBJ2-7; CDR3 DNA: TGTGCCAGCAGTAACCCGGGAGGATTTTCCTACGAGCAGTACTTC; CDR3 protein: CASSNPGGFSYEQYF
clone size: once; D gene: NA; V gene: TRBV4-1; J gene: TRBJ2-1; CDR3 DNA: TGCGCCAGCAGGGACACTGGAGGCGATGAGCAGTTCTTC; CDR3 protein: CASRDTGGDEQFF
clone size: many; D gene: NA; V gene: TRBV2; J gene: TRBJ2-5; CDR3 DNA: TGTGCCAGCACTCCAGTGATGGAGACCCAGTACTTC; CDR3 protein: CASTPVMETQYF